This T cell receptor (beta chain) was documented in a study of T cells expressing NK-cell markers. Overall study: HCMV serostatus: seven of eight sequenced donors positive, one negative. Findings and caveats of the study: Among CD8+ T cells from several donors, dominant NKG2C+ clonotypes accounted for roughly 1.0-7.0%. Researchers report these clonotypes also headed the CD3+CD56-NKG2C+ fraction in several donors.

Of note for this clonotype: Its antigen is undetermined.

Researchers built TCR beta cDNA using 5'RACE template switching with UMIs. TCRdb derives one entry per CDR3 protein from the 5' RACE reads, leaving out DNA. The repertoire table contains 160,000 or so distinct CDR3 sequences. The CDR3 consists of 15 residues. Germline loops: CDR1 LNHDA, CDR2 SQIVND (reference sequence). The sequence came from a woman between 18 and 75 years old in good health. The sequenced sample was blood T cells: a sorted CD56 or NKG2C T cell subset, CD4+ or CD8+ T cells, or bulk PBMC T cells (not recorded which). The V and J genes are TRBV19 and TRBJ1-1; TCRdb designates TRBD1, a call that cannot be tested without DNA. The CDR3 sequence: CASSMQQGRRTEAFF.